The clone carrying this T cell receptor (beta chain) has ten or more counts. The antigen is undetermined. Sequence at one end of the junction differs from germline and may be a read error. The source of the sample is a study of CD8+CD57+ T cells in acquired aplastic anemia. Whole-study context: Across the sorted CD4+ and CD8+ cells, DNA amounts averaged 3.2 ug. The study obtained about 9.9 million reads on average for CD4+ cells from healthy donors. Regarding the study as a whole: CD8+ Simpson's diversity in patients was not significantly different from that in controls. Roughly 27 sequences, all CD8+ CDR3, were shared between patients and controls.

Genomic DNA templated the TCR beta VDJ and CDR3 profiling. TCRdb used MiXCR to reprocess the reads, holding one entry per CDR3 protein. The table records more than 150,000 distinct CDR3 sequences, 46% of them present only once. The sequenced material came from sorted CD4+, CD8+, or CD8+CD57+ T cells (not recorded which) from PBMCs. The source of this sequence is a human donor in good health.

CDR3 bases: TGTGCCAGCAGTCTCGGGGGAACTAATGAAAAACTGTTTTTT. It specifies CASSLGGTNEKLFF. V and J are TRBV5-1 and TRBJ1-4, with TRBD1 as a possible D gene (5 bases). Germline V lookup: CDR1 SGHRS, CDR2 YFSETQ. The CDR3 is 14 residues long.